The 20 T cell receptor beta chains presented below share a single source sample, sequenced in a study of control samples from healthy donors and cancer patients. Profiling relied on immunoSEQ multiplex PCR, and the TCRdb table lists in-frame clones only, not all of them. The table lists approximately 46,000 clones, approximately 94% of them singletons. Sequenced: PBMCs. All receptors derive from a man aged 30-40 years with colorectal cancer.

This clone has only one observation. The chain couples TRBV5-4 to TRBJ2-1; D unresolved. The CDR3 sequence is 16 residues long. Germline-derived CDR1 and CDR2 are SGHNT and YYREEE (reference sequence). With 3 bases removed from V and 4 bases from J, the gap between germline ends came to 17 bases. In nucleotides, the CDR3 is TGTGCCAGCAGCTCGGACCTCGGAGTGGGGTACAATGAGCAGTTCTTC. It is translated as CASSSDLGVGYNEQFF.

The chain has TRBV19 and TRBJ2-1, with 13 bases lining up with TRBD2. The V gene's germline CDR1 is LNHDA and CDR2 SQIVND (reference sequence). J gave up 2 bases and V 8 bases, and 6 bases lay outside the gene matches. This CDR3 comprises 16 residues. The DNA for the CDR3 is TGTGCCAGTGGCCAGACTAGCGGGGGGCCCTACAATGAGCAGTTCTTC. Its translation is CASGQTSGGPYNEQFF.

This clone was seen just once. The rearrangement uses TRBV9 and TRBJ1-2; 11 bases map to TRBD1. This CDR3 comprises 15 residues. V shed 0 bases, J shed 3 bases, and the junction held 1 base outside the gene matches. Germline CDR1 SGDLS, CDR2 YYNGEE. The CDR3, as DNA: TGTGCCAGCAGCGTAGAGGACAGGGGGCACTATGGCTACACCTTC. Translated, it gives CASSVEDRGHYGYTF.

This clone was seen just once. The J gene is TRBJ1-2, the V gene TRBV30; no clear D. This CDR3 has 14 amino acids. Germline-derived CDR1 and CDR2 are GTSNPN and SVGIG (reference sequence). V lost 1 base and J lost 4, with 13 bases in between. The DNA for the CDR3 is TGTGCCTGGAGTGGGACGAGTCGGAGCTATGGCTACACCTTC. It is translated as CAWSGTSRSYGYTF.

The rearrangement joins TRBV6-1 to TRBJ2-7, with D unresolved. The CDR3 is 13 residues long. Germline CDR1 and CDR2: MNHNS and SASEGT. Deletions cut 0 bases from V and 12 bases from J, with 15 bases between. CDR3 bases: TGTGCCAGCAGTGAAGCCCTGTACACGGAGTCGTACGTC. This encodes CASSEALYTESYV.

This chain links TRBV7-2 with TRBJ2-6; D gene uncertain. The germline V gene has CDR1 SGHTA and CDR2 FQGNSA. V was trimmed by 5 bases and J by 4 bases, leaving 9 bases between them. This CDR3 spans 14 amino acids. CDR3 DNA: TGTGCCAGCAGCCTTAAGCCCGGGGCCAACGTCCTGACTTTC. Residues: CASSLKPGANVLTF.

The rearrangement links TRBV4-1 to TRBJ2-1, with 9 nucleotides matching TRBD2. Germline V gives CDR1 MGHRA, CDR2 YSYEKL. Trimming at V came to 0 bases and at J to 12 bases, leaving 15 bases not matched to a gene. The CDR3 length is 17 residues. The CDR3 loop reads CASSQDTSGSFGSRQFF. CDR3 bases: TGCGCCAGCAGCCAAGATACTAGCGGGTCCTTCGGGTCTAGGCAGTTCTTC.

The chain carries TRBV3-1 (or the pseudogene TRBV3-2) and TRBJ2-7, with 8 nucleotides matching TRBD2. V shed 1 base, J shed 4 bases, and the junction held 30 bases outside the gene matches. This CDR3 has 23 amino acids. Per germline, CDR1 LGHDT and CDR2 YNNKEL (reference sequence). The CDR3 here is CASSQAGGLAGGPVAPGNYEQYV. The CDR3 DNA follows: TGTGCCAGCAGCCAAGCGGGGGGACTCGCGGGGGGTCCCGTCGCACCCGGCAATTACGAGCAGTACGTC.

The gene calls are TRBV7-2 and TRBJ1-2, with D maybe TRBD1 (5 bases). Between the trimmed V and J ends, which lost 3 bases and 0 bases, there was a span of 8 bases. Germline assignment: CDR1 SGHTA and CDR2 FQGNSA. The CDR3 extends over 14 amino acids. The CDR3 loop is CASSLTASNYGYTF. In DNA form, the CDR3 reads TGTGCCAGCAGCTTGACAGCCTCTAACTATGGCTACACCTTC.

The gene calls are TRBV7-8 and TRBJ1-3; perhaps TRBD1 as D (5 bases). The CDR3 sequence is 14 residues long. Trimming cost V 5 bases and J 2 bases, with 10 bases left between them. Germline values: CDR1 SGHVS, CDR2 FQNEAQ. The CDR3 bases are TGTGCCAGCAGCACAGGAAAACCTGGAAACACCATATATTTT. This encodes CASSTGKPGNTIYF.

The rearrangement links TRBV7-9 to TRBJ1-2, with no clear D. The CDR3 has 13 amino acids. Looked up from germline, CDR1 is SEHNR and CDR2 is FQNEAQ (reference sequence). V was cut by 8 bases and J by 4 bases, with 14 bases left in between. As DNA, the CDR3 is TGTGCCAGCGTAAGGGAGGGCCTCTATGGCTACACCTTC. Translating it yields CASVREGLYGYTF.

This clone has only one observation. The chain links TRBV18 to TRBJ1-2; TRBD1 aligns across 7 bases. Trimming removed 3 bases from V and 8 bases from J; junction bases left unmatched: 9. The CDR3 contains 14 residues. Germline CDR1 reads KGHSH; CDR2 reads LQKENI. Written as DNA, the CDR3 is TGTGCCAGCTCACCGGGGACAGACTCGTTAGGCTACACCTTC. Translation gives CASSPGTDSLGYTF.

The chain employs TRBV20-1 and TRBJ2-3; D uncertain. The length of the CDR3 is 11 residues. CDR1 DFQATT and CDR2 SNEGSKA come from the germline V gene (reference sequence). Trimming cost V 6 bases and J 4 bases, with 8 bases left between them. The CDR3 protein is CSAFYPDTQYF. In DNA, the CDR3 is TGCAGTGCCTTCTACCCAGATACGCAGTATTTT.

This chain connects TRBV2 to TRBJ1-2, with unresolved D. Germline V gives CDR1 SNHLY, CDR2 FYNNEI. Deletions cut 6 bases from V and 5 bases from J, with 16 bases between. The CDR3 consists of 14 residues. The CDR3: CASRRTGSVYGYTF. The CDR3 DNA sequence: TGTGCCAGCAGGCGGACGGGCTCAGTTTATGGCTACACCTTC.

Comment on this clone: At one of its ends the junction is not consistent with the germline gene, which may arise from a read error. The chain uses TRBV11-2 and TRBJ2-1; D call uncertain. The CDR3 consists of 11 residues. The germline V gene has CDR1 SGHAT and CDR2 FQNNGV. The CDR3 sequence: CASSQTVRTIF. The CDR3, as DNA: TGTGCCAGCAGCCAAACGGTCCGTACGATCTTC.

This chain joins TRBV4-2 and TRBJ2-3; TRBD1 aligns across 9 bases. This CDR3 is 15 amino acids long. Unmatched junction bases numbered 4, after V lost 3 bases and J lost 3 bases. In germline, CDR1 is LGHNA, CDR2 YNFKEQ. Here the CDR3 DNA reads TGTGCCAGCAGCCAGTGGACAGGGGAGACAGATACGCAGTATTTT. Protein sequence: CASSQWTGETDTQYF.

This rearrangement joins TRBV3-1 (or the pseudogene TRBV3-2) to TRBJ2-7, with a weak D call TRBD1 (5 bases). Germline values: CDR1 LGHDT, CDR2 YNNKEL (reference sequence). This CDR3 comprises 15 residues. V was shortened by 2 bases and J by 3 bases, with 14 bases between the two germline ends. The CDR3 sequence: CASSQPRQTFYEQYV. Here the CDR3 DNA reads TGTGCCAGCAGCCAACCGAGACAGACTTTCTACGAGCAGTACGTC.

This clone was observed a single time. This chain links TRBV30 with TRBJ1-3; possibly TRBD1 for D (5 bases). The germline V gene has CDR1 GTSNPN and CDR2 SVGIG (reference sequence). This CDR3 has 14 amino acids. Trimming left V 1 base short and J 9 bases short, with 16 bases between. This chain's CDR3 is CAWSDGVRVGTIYF. The CDR3 DNA follows: TGTGCCTGGAGTGATGGTGTCAGGGTGGGCACCATATATTTT.

The genes are TRBV5-4 and TRBJ1-1, with D unresolved. Germline CDR1 and CDR2: SGHNT and YYREEE (reference sequence). Trimming removed 2 bases at V and 1 base at J, with 6 bases between. This CDR3 is 13 amino acids long. CDR3 loop: CASSLNQNTEAFF. The DNA of the CDR3 is TGTGCCAGCAGCTTAAACCAGAACACTGAAGCTTTCTTT.

This rearrangement joins TRBV19 to TRBJ1-2, with D hard to call. The length of the CDR3 is 15 residues. V dropped 3 bases and J dropped 3 bases, with 14 bases sitting between them. In germline, CDR1 is LNHDA, CDR2 SQIVND (reference sequence). The CDR3 loop is CASSIQAIGDYGYTF. The CDR3 DNA follows: TGTGCCAGTAGTATCCAGGCAATTGGGGACTATGGCTACACCTTC.